This T cell receptor beta chain was obtained from a study of shared clonotypes between healthy human individuals. This CDR3 comprises 12 residues. The germline CDR1 and CDR2 sequences are MDHEN and SYDVKM. Trimming left V 7 bases short and J 2 bases short, with 7 bases between. Deep was the level used in running the assay. For each subset, genomic DNA was distributed in equal portions over several immunoSEQ plates. Only in-frame clones appear in the TCRdb table, and some are missing; sequencing was by immunoSEQ multiplex PCR. This sample has 1.6 million or so clones, with around 98.5% found just once. General study findings and limits: Sharing across four donors was highest in naive CD4 (about 5%) and lowest in memory CD8 (roughly 0.4%).

Comment on this clone: Its antigen is unknown.

J is TRBJ2-3 and V is TRBV28; D is possibly TRBD2 (5 bases). The clonotype comes from a man aged 25 to 45 in good health. The specimen sequenced was naive CD4+ T cells sorted from blood. Sample subset: CD45RA+ positively selected. This chain's CDR3 is CASMEATDTQYF. DNA of the CDR3: TGTGCCAGCATGGAGGCCACAGATACGCAGTATTTT.